The 29 T cell receptor beta chains listed next were all sequenced from one sample in a study of T-cell reconstitution after alpha-beta-depleted transplantation in children. During its preparation, the TCRbeta library received unique molecular identifiers. One entry per CDR3 protein results from TCRdb running MiXCR on the PCR reads. Counted here are about 360,000 distinct CDR3 sequences, roughly 14% occurring once; the ten biggest clones make up around 4%. The input for sequencing was PBMCs, taken from the stem cell graft. Every receptor here comes from a human donor who donated a stem cell graft to a child with Fanconi anemia.

The rearrangement uses TRBV12-3 or TRBV12-4 and TRBJ1-6; 7 bases line up with TRBD1. J was trimmed by 8 bases and V by 5 bases; bases with no gene match: 9. The CDR3 has 15 amino acids. CDR3 residues: CASSTYRGPYSPLHF. CDR3 coding DNA: TGTGCCAGCAGTACCTATAGGGGGCCCTATTCACCCCTCCACTTT.

This clonotype was seen repeatedly, ten times or more. This chain links TRBV5-1 with TRBJ1-1; D is undetermined. CDR3 length: 16 amino acids. V gave up 2 bases and J gave up 3 bases, with 17 bases separating them. Per the germline V gene, CDR1 is SGHRS and CDR2 is YFSETQ. As DNA, the CDR3 is TGCGCCAGCAGCTTCTTAGGGCCGGTGGAAGACACTGAAGCTTTCTTT. Amino acid sequence: CASSFLGPVEDTEAFF.

This clonotype was counted many times. V is TRBV5-1 and J is TRBJ1-1, with a tentative D call TRBD1 (5 bases). Trimming took 3 bases from V and 1 from J, leaving 13 bases between them. The CDR3 contains 15 residues. Germline V gene data show CDR1 as SGHRS and CDR2 as YFSETQ. The CDR3 coding sequence is TGCGCCAGCAGCTATAACTGGGGCCCGAACACTGAAGCTTTCTTT. Amino acids: CASSYNWGPNTEAFF.

J is TRBJ1-2 and V is TRBV11-3; D ambiguous. Trimming took off 5 bases at V and 8 bases at J, with 12 bases between the two ends. The CDR3 has 12 amino acids. Germline lookup yields CDR1 SGHNT and CDR2 YENEEA. The CDR3 nucleotides read TGTGCCAGCAGCGGGTATGGGAGCGGCTACACCTTC. Its translation: CASSGYGSGYTF.

This sequence joins TRBV4-1 and TRBJ2-6; 10 positions match TRBD1. Losses at the gene ends were 2 bases for V and 4 bases for J; bases not matched to a gene: 11. Germline CDR1 reads MGHRA; CDR2 reads YSYEKL. There are 19 residues in the CDR3. As DNA, the CDR3 is TGCGCCAGCAGCCAACAGGCAGGGGGACAGGGGACCGGGGCCAACGTCCTGACTTTC. Translating gives CASSQQAGGQGTGANVLTF.

The rearrangement joins TRBV9 to TRBJ2-6, with 7 bases identical to TRBD1. Germline V gives CDR1 SGDLS, CDR2 YYNGEE. V shed 6 bases, J shed 0 bases, and the junction held 6 bases outside the gene matches. This CDR3 region has 16 residues. The CDR3 protein is CASTRTGLSGANVLTF. In DNA form, the CDR3 reads TGTGCCAGCACCCGGACAGGCCTCTCTGGGGCCAACGTCCTGACTTTC.

The chain couples TRBV6-2 or TRBV6-3 to TRBJ1-5, with D unclear. From germline, CDR1 is MNHEY and CDR2 SVGEGT. The V gene lost 0 bases and the J gene lost 12 bases, with 9 bases spanning the gap. The CDR3 spans 12 residues. CDR3 DNA sequence: TGTGCCAGCAGTTACTCCAGAGGAAGCCAGCATTTT. As protein: CASSYSRGSQHF.

The chain is built from TRBV10-3 and TRBJ2-1; TRBD2 aligns across 14 bases. Germline CDR1 is ENHRY and CDR2 is SYGVKD. There are 18 residues in the CDR3. J gave up 2 bases and V 6 bases, and 9 bases lay outside the gene matches. CDR3 in amino acids: CAISRSGTSGSTYNEQFF. For the CDR3, the DNA is TGTGCCATCAGCCGATCCGGGACTAGCGGGAGTACCTACAATGAGCAGTTCTTC.

This clonotype appeared many times. CDR3 sequence: CASSSGSDTQYF. Here the CDR3 DNA reads TGTGCCAGCAGCTCCGGGTCAGATACGCAGTATTTT. The rearrangement joins TRBV5-6 to TRBJ2-3; D not certain. This CDR3 has 12 residues. Germline CDR1 and CDR2: SGHDT and YYEEEE. Trimming removed 3 bases from V and 4 bases from J, with 6 bases in between.

The V gene is TRBV10-3, the J gene TRBJ2-1, with D perhaps matching TRBD1 (6 bases). Between the trimmed V and J ends, which lost 0 bases and 5 bases, there was a span of 17 bases. From germline, CDR1 is ENHRY and CDR2 SYGVKD. The CDR3 is 17 residues long. The DNA of the CDR3 is TGTGCCATCAGTGAGTCGAGGGCTTCAGGGGTCAACAATGAGCAGTTCTTC. This translates into CAISESRASGVNNEQFF.

This clonotype was counted ten times or more. The V call is TRBV12-3 or TRBV12-4, the J call TRBJ2-6, with 10 bases that match TRBD1. This CDR3 spans 16 amino acids. V lost 6 bases to trimming and J lost 4 bases; unmatched junction nucleotides: 6. CDR3 coding DNA: TGTGCCAGCAGGCTGACAGGGGGCGCGGGGGCCAACGTCCTGACTTTC. Translated: CASRLTGGAGANVLTF.

The chain employs TRBV2 and TRBJ2-3, with a tentative D call TRBD2 (5 bases). The ends were cut back, 7 bases at V and 0 bases at J, with 14 bases in the middle. Germline V CDR1 and CDR2: SNHLY, FYNNEI. The CDR3 contains 15 residues. The CDR3 reads CASKKQLVSTDTQYF. The CDR3 DNA is TGTGCCAGCAAAAAACAACTAGTCAGCACAGATACGCAGTATTTT.

This clonotype was found many times. The rearrangement uses TRBV3-1 and TRBJ1-1; D is undetermined. CDR3 length: 13 amino acids. The V end was cut by 0 bases, the J end by 4 bases, with 6 bases between. Germline loops: CDR1 LGHDT, CDR2 YNNKEL (reference sequence). The CDR3 nucleotides are TGTGCCAGCAGCCAAGAGGGTGTCACTGAAGCTTTCTTT. Protein product: CASSQEGVTEAFF.

This clonotype came up many times. The chain carries TRBV7-6 and TRBJ2-2; a weak D match, TRBD2 (5 bases). V was trimmed by 5 bases and J by 9 bases, leaving 22 bases between them. The CDR3 length is 16 residues. The germline gives CDR1 SGHVS, CDR2 FNYEAQ. The DNA of the CDR3 is TGTGCCAGCAGCCCAGGAACTAGGCGGGTAACCCGGGAGCTGTTTTTT. Translating it yields CASSPGTRRVTRELFF. Full variable domain (outside the CDR3, taken from reference TRBV7-6 and TRBJ2-2): GAGVSQSPRYKVTKRGQDVALRCDPISGHVSLYWYRQALGQGPEFLTYFNYEAQQDKSGLPNDRFSAERPEGSISTLTIQRTEQRDSAMYRCASSPGTRRVTRELFFGEGSRLTVL.

This clonotype was recorded many times. J is TRBJ2-7 and V is TRBV11-2; 10 bases agree with TRBD2. The V segment lost 5 bases and the J segment 1 base; nucleotides outside the gene matches: 17. CDR1 and CDR2 (germline): SGHAT, FQNNGV. CDR3 size: 19 residues. CDR3 protein: CASSPIRRPRAGGSYEQYF. CDR3 coding DNA: TGTGCCAGCAGCCCGATTCGGCGTCCTCGAGCGGGGGGGTCCTACGAGCAGTACTTC. The whole variable domain, remainder taken from reference TRBV11-2 and TRBJ2-7, is EAGVAQSPRYKIIEKRQSVAFWCNPISGHATLYWYQQILGQGPKLLIQFQNNGVVDDSQLPKDRFSAERLKGVDSTLKIQPAKLEDSAVYLCASSPIRRPRAGGSYEQYFGPGTRLTVT.

This clonotype was recorded a few times. The chain combines TRBV29-1 with TRBJ1-1; D is possibly TRBD1 (5 bases). This CDR3 has 14 residues. Germline V gives CDR1 SQVTM, CDR2 ANQGSEA. Trimming pared 6 bases from V and 4 bases from J, leaving 18 bases between. CDR3 region: CSVGSGTPITEAFF. The CDR3 coding sequence is TGCAGCGTGGGTTCCGGGACGCCCATCACTGAAGCTTTCTTT.

The V call is TRBV4-3, the J call TRBJ1-1; unclear D gene. Germline V gene data show CDR1 as LGHNA and CDR2 as YSLEER. Trimming removed 0 bases at V and 9 bases at J, with 14 bases between. The CDR3 has 14 residues. The CDR3 DNA sequence: TGCGCCAGCAGCCAAGACCTCTCCAGCCAAAAAGCTTTCTTT. This sequence encodes CASSQDLSSQKAFF.

A few counts support this clonotype. V gene TRBV7-2 combines with J gene TRBJ2-2; D is ambiguous. The CDR3 runs 15 residues. In germline, CDR1 is SGHTA, CDR2 FQGNSA. V was shortened by 5 bases and J by 5 bases, with 15 bases between the two germline ends. CDR3 DNA: TGTGCCAGCAGCCCGTCCCAAGTAAGGACCGGGGAGCTGTTTTTT. Translating gives CASSPSQVRTGELFF.

This chain uses TRBV20-1 with TRBJ1-2; TRBD1 might be the D (6 bases). V lost 1 base to trimming and J lost 5 bases, with 11 bases between them. CDR1 and CDR2 (germline): DFQATT, SNEGSKA (reference sequence). The CDR3 is 13 residues long. This CDR3 is CSARAGEGYGYTF. As DNA, the CDR3 is TGCAGTGCTAGAGCAGGGGAGGGGTATGGCTACACCTTC.

This clonotype appeared a single time. This chain connects TRBV6-5 to TRBJ2-7; D assignment may be TRBD1 or TRBD2 (6 bases each). Trimming removed 0 bases from V and 4 bases from J, with 16 bases in between. The CDR3 length is 16 residues. In germline, CDR1 is MNHEY, CDR2 SVGAGI. CDR3 loop: CASSYSSQGRSYEQYV. CDR3 coding DNA: TGTGCCAGCAGTTACTCATCCCAGGGGAGGTCGTACGAGCAGTACGTC.

The chain is built from TRBV20-1 and TRBJ1-1; D might be TRBD1 (5 bases). CDR3 size: 13 residues. With 5 bases removed from V and 6 bases from J, the gap between germline ends came to 16 bases. CDR1 is DFQATT and CDR2 is SNEGSKA in the germline V gene (reference sequence). The CDR3 is CSAPRGGEAEAFF. DNA for the CDR3: TGCAGTGCTCCCCGCGGGGGGGAGGCTGAAGCTTTCTTT.

The gene calls are TRBV6-1 and TRBJ2-6, with unresolved D. Germline values: CDR1 MNHNS, CDR2 SASEGT. Trimming took off 6 bases at V and 3 bases at J, with 6 bases between the two ends. This CDR3 spans 13 amino acids. The CDR3 nucleotides read TGTGCCAGCAGGTCGGGTGGGGCCAACGTCCTGACTTTC. Its translation: CASRSGGANVLTF.

This chain links TRBV5-1 with TRBJ1-1; no clear D gene. Trimming cost V 1 base and J 7 bases, with 14 bases left between them. Looked up from germline, CDR1 is SGHRS and CDR2 is YFSETQ. The CDR3 extends over 14 amino acids. The DNA of the CDR3 is TGCGCCAGCAGCTTGAAGCGGGGAGCCCTTGAAGCTTTCTTT. Translation gives CASSLKRGALEAFF.

This clonotype was counted ten times or more. The rearrangement joins TRBV5-1 to TRBJ2-5; D assignment may be TRBD1 or TRBD2 (5 bases each). Germline CDR1 is SGHRS and CDR2 is YFSETQ. The CDR3 has 14 residues. Between the trimmed V and J ends, which lost 0 bases and 5 bases, there was a span of 11 bases. In DNA form, the CDR3 reads TGCGCCAGCAGCTTGGGTAGGGGACGGGAGACCCAGTACTTC. Translating it yields CASSLGRGRETQYF.

The CDR3 loop reads CASSFRLAGRTDTQYF. CDR3 DNA sequence: TGTGCCAGCAGCTTCCGACTAGCGGGGAGGACAGATACGCAGTATTTT. The chain couples TRBV7-9 to TRBJ2-3; TRBD2 matches at 11 bases. This CDR3 spans 16 amino acids. V trimming: 3 bases; J trimming: 3 bases; junction bases outside the gene matches: 5. CDR1 is SEHNR, CDR2 FQNEAQ, per germline (reference sequence). Supplemented by reference TRBV7-9 and TRBJ2-3, the full variable domain reads DTGVSQNPRHKITKRGQNVTFRCDPISEHNRLYWYRQTLGQGPEFLTYFQNEAQLEKSRLLSDRFSAERPKGSFSTLEIQRTEQGDSAMYLCASSFRLAGRTDTQYFGPGTRLTVL.

This clonotype occurred a few times. The chain recombines TRBV29-1 with TRBJ1-2, with 10 bases lining up with TRBD1. There are 14 residues in the CDR3. Germline CDR1 and CDR2: SQVTM and ANQGSEA. Unmatched junction bases numbered 6, after V lost 2 bases and J lost 6 bases. CDR3 in amino acids: CSVERDRGSHGYTF. In DNA form, the CDR3 reads TGCAGCGTTGAAAGGGACAGGGGTTCCCATGGCTACACCTTC.

This clonotype was recorded a few times. This chain connects TRBV28 to TRBJ1-1; D possibly corresponds to TRBD1 (6 bases). The germline gives CDR1 MDHEN, CDR2 SYDVKM. The CDR3 length is 15 residues. With 2 bases removed from V and 9 bases from J, the gap between germline ends came to 19 bases. DNA for the CDR3: TGTGCCAGCAGTTTACAATTTTTACGACAGGCGCAAGCTTTCTTT. Translation gives CASSLQFLRQAQAFF. The full variable domain, with the rest looked up from reference TRBV28 and TRBJ1-1, is DVKVTQSSRYLVKRTGEKVFLECVQDMDHENMFWYRQDPGLGLRLIYFSYDVKMKEKGDIPEGYSVSREKKERFSLILESASTNQTSMYLCASSLQFLRQAQAFFGQGTRLTVV.

This clonotype was counted many times. In DNA, the CDR3 is TGCAGCGTTGAAGATCAGGCGGTGGCAGGGTATGGCTACACCTTC. Its protein product is CSVEDQAVAGYGYTF. V and J are TRBV29-1 and TRBJ1-2, with a weak D call TRBD1 (5 bases). The CDR3 contains 15 residues. Trimming shortened V by 0 bases and J by 5 bases, and 16 bases separated the two germline ends. CDR1 and CDR2 from the germline V gene are SQVTM and ANQGSEA.

This clonotype was seen a handful of times. This chain links TRBV5-6 with TRBJ1-2; a possible D gene is TRBD1 (5 bases). There are 13 residues in the CDR3. The germline CDR1 and CDR2 sequences are SGHDT and YYEEEE. V was clipped by 6 bases and J by 3 bases, with 12 bases between them. The CDR3 is CASTPGRDYGYTF. The CDR3 DNA follows: TGTGCCAGCACCCCGGGCAGGGACTATGGCTACACCTTC.